These 32 T cell receptor beta chains originate from one sample sequenced in a study of technical replicates of blood from several donors (dated by TCRdb to about 2017). The protocol used for the library was the immunoSEQ multiplex PCR assay. Held by TCRdb, this immuneACCESS table contains in-frame sequences only and omits some clones. Under half of the omission traces to an unresolved V gene where checked; the cause of the rest is unknown. The sample records about 72,000 clones, around 95% of which are singletons. Approximately 0.22% of the sample goes to the ten largest clones. Sequenced input: T cells isolated from PBMCs. The receptors were gathered from a human donor in good health.

The chain joins TRBV5-1 to TRBJ2-4; TRBD1 is a possible D gene (6 bases). The ends were cut back, 0 bases at V and 5 bases at J, with 9 bases in the middle. This CDR3 contains 14 residues. Germline loops: CDR1 SGHRS, CDR2 YFSETQ. The DNA of the CDR3 is TGCGCCAGCAGCTTGGGCAGGGGACAAAACATTCAGTACTTC. This sequence encodes CASSLGRGQNIQYF.

The sample holds one count of this clone. The chain links TRBV11-2 to TRBJ2-7, with 9 positions matching TRBD1. The V gene's germline CDR1 is SGHAT and CDR2 FQNNGV. After removal of 5 bases from V and 2 bases from J, the junction contained 10 bases not matched to a gene. The CDR3 contains 16 residues. The CDR3 DNA reads TGTGCCAGCAGCGCCCGTGGGGGACAGGGCACCTACGAGCAGTACTTC. It yields the protein CASSARGGQGTYEQYF.

The genes are TRBV5-1 and TRBJ2-7, with 10 nucleotides matching TRBD1. Germline-derived CDR1 and CDR2 are SGHRS and YFSETQ. V was pared by 0 bases and J by 2 bases, with 2 bases of the junction left unmatched. CDR3 length: 15 residues. The CDR3 nucleotides are TGCGCCAGCAGCTTGGAGACAGGGGGCACCTACGAGCAGTACTTC. Its protein product is CASSLETGGTYEQYF.

The rearrangement links TRBV11-3 to TRBJ2-7, with D possibly matching TRBD1 (5 bases). The CDR3 length is 15 residues. Trimming removed 0 bases from V and 6 bases from J, with 15 bases in between. Looked up from germline, CDR1 is SGHNT and CDR2 is YENEEA. The CDR3: CASSLDLGQGFEQYF. CDR3 bases: TGTGCCAGCAGCTTAGATCTGGGGCAGGGATTCGAGCAGTACTTC.

The CDR3 region is CASSSPGLLRQETQYF. Written as DNA, the CDR3 is TGTGCCAGCAGTTCTCCGGGACTTCTCCGTCAAGAGACCCAGTACTTC. The chain joins TRBV28 to TRBJ2-5, with D possibly TRBD2 on 6 matching bases. This CDR3 is built from 16 residues. Trimming cost V 4 bases and J 2 bases, with 17 bases left between them. Per germline, CDR1 MDHEN and CDR2 SYDVKM. The variable domain in full, completed from reference TRBV28 and TRBJ2-5, reads DVKVTQSSRYLVKRTGEKVFLECVQDMDHENMFWYRQDPGLGLRLIYFSYDVKMKEKGDIPEGYSVSREKKERFSLILESASTNQTSMYLCASSSPGLLRQETQYFGPGTRLLVL.

V usage is TRBV18 and J usage is TRBJ2-2; 8 positions agree with TRBD2. CDR1 and CDR2 from the germline V gene are KGHSH and LQKENI. Trimming cost V 6 bases and J 6 bases; bases outside gene matches: 12. This CDR3 contains 16 residues. CDR3 sequence reads: CASSQGLAGFPGELFF. The CDR3 DNA is TGTGCCAGCTCCCAAGGACTAGCCGGGTTCCCCGGGGAGCTGTTTTTT.

The chain couples TRBV15 to TRBJ2-3; no reliable D call. Germline CDR1 reads LNHNV; CDR2 reads YYDKDF (reference sequence). Deletions cut 3 bases from V and 4 bases from J, with 11 bases between. This CDR3 is 14 amino acids long. The DNA for the CDR3 is TGTGCCACCAGCAGCCTTGTCACGGCAGATACGCAGTATTTT. Amino acid sequence: CATSSLVTADTQYF.

The chain couples TRBV9 to TRBJ2-3; no firm D call. Germline assignment: CDR1 SGDLS and CDR2 YYNGEE. V was pared by 2 bases and J by 3 bases, with 7 bases between. The CDR3 contains 13 residues. CDR3 protein: CASSVSSTDTQYF. The CDR3 DNA sequence: TGTGCCAGCAGCGTTTCGAGTACAGATACGCAGTATTTT.

This clone appeared a single time. This sequence joins TRBV18 and TRBJ1-4, with D possibly TRBD1 on 5 matching bases. The CDR3 extends over 15 amino acids. CDR1 KGHSH and CDR2 LQKENI come from the germline V gene. V lost 0 bases and J 8 bases, leaving 13 bases between the germline ends. CDR3 protein: CASSPPGQVGEKLFF. The CDR3 bases are TGTGCCAGCTCACCACCGGGGCAGGTTGGAGAAAAACTGTTTTTT.

The chain employs TRBV4-2 and TRBJ2-3, with TRBD2 matching 10 bases. This CDR3 spans 17 amino acids. The germline V gene encodes CDR1 LGHNA and CDR2 YNFKEQ. Unmatched junction bases numbered 7, after V lost 1 base and J lost 3 bases. The CDR3 loop reads CASSQGLSSGRTDTQYF. CDR3 coding DNA: TGTGCCAGCAGCCAAGGTCTTTCTAGCGGGAGAACAGATACGCAGTATTTT.

This clone has a handful of counts. The chain joins TRBV10-2 to TRBJ2-7; TRBD1 matches at 8 bases. CDR3 length equals 19 residues. Germline CDR1 reads WSHSY; CDR2 reads SAAADI. V shed 0 bases, J shed 6 bases, and the junction held 19 bases outside the gene matches. The CDR3 loop is CASSESTGLQGGLLGEQYF. The DNA of the CDR3 is TGCGCCAGCAGTGAGTCGACGGGGTTACAGGGGGGATTGCTCGGCGAGCAGTACTTC.

The CDR3 nucleotides read TGTGCCAGCAGCACCCCGGGACTAGCGGCTTATACGCAGTATTTT. This codes for CASSTPGLAAYTQYF. The rearrangement uses TRBV2 and TRBJ2-3; TRBD2 aligns across 11 bases. The CDR3 consists of 15 residues. With V trimmed by 6 bases and J by 7 bases, 9 bases remained unmatched. In germline, CDR1 is SNHLY, CDR2 FYNNEI.

The chain couples TRBV7-9 to TRBJ1-2, with 7 bases that match TRBD1. Trimming at V came to 2 bases and at J to 3 bases, leaving 6 bases not matched to a gene. Germline CDR1 and CDR2: SEHNR and FQNEAQ (reference sequence). The CDR3 is 15 amino acids. This chain's CDR3 is CASSLSADRDYGYTF. CDR3 nucleotides: TGTGCCAGCAGCTTAAGCGCTGACAGGGACTATGGCTACACCTTC.

The chain employs TRBV5-4 and TRBJ2-7; D gene ambiguous. Trimming shortened V by 2 bases and J by 4 bases, and 13 bases separated the two germline ends. The CDR3 spans 14 residues. CDR1 SGHNT and CDR2 YYREEE come from the germline V gene (reference sequence). This CDR3 is CASSFDRSHYEQYF. The CDR3 DNA reads TGTGCCAGCAGCTTTGATAGGAGCCATTACGAGCAGTACTTC.

V is TRBV5-6 and J is TRBJ1-1; possible D gene TRBD1, 5 bases. Germline CDR1 SGHDT, CDR2 YYEEEE. This CDR3 has 13 residues. The ends were cut back, 1 base at V and 4 bases at J, with 8 bases in the middle. This chain's CDR3 is CASSLRGGTEAFF. In DNA form, the CDR3 reads TGTGCCAGCAGCTTGAGGGGAGGCACTGAAGCTTTCTTT.

The chain is built from TRBV27 and TRBJ2-7; 9 positions match TRBD1. Trimming took 5 bases from V and 1 from J; bases not matched to a gene: 18. The CDR3 contains 19 residues. Per germline, CDR1 MNHEY and CDR2 SMNVEV (reference sequence). This chain's CDR3 is CASSPRRDPGQGHSYEQYF. Written as DNA, the CDR3 is TGTGCCAGCAGTCCCCGGCGAGATCCGGGACAGGGTCATTCCTACGAGCAGTACTTC.

This chain links TRBV2 with TRBJ2-3; D call uncertain. Trimming left V 1 base short and J 5 bases short, with 10 bases between. CDR3 length: 14 amino acids. Germline V gene lookup returns CDR1 SNHLY and CDR2 FYNNEI. CDR3 loop: CASSEGQTRDTQYF. The CDR3 region has the DNA TGTGCCAGCAGTGAAGGTCAGACAAGAGATACGCAGTATTTT. The full variable domain, completed using reference TRBV2 and TRBJ2-3, is EPEVTQTPSHQVTQMGQEVILRCVPISNHLYFYWYRQILGQKVEFLVSFYNNEISEKSEIFDDQFSVERPDGSNFTLKIRSTKLEDSAMYFCASSEGQTRDTQYFGPGTRLTVL.

The chain combines TRBV28 with TRBJ2-3; TRBD2 agrees at 8 bases. Germline lookup yields CDR1 MDHEN and CDR2 SYDVKM. V lost 5 bases to trimming and J lost 0 bases; unmatched junction nucleotides: 4. The CDR3 has 15 residues. In DNA, the CDR3 is TGTGCCAGCAGTCCCGGACTAGCTAGCACAGATACGCAGTATTTT. Its protein product is CASSPGLASTDTQYF.

This clone has just one count. The J gene is TRBJ2-3, the V gene TRBV18, with 11 bases identical to TRBD2. Trimming at V came to 3 bases and at J to 3 bases, leaving 11 bases not matched to a gene. Per the germline V gene, CDR1 is KGHSH and CDR2 is LQKENI. The CDR3 consists of 18 residues. CDR3 sequence reads: CASSPVYTSGSITDTQYF. In DNA, the CDR3 is TGTGCCAGCTCACCGGTCTATACTAGCGGGAGTATAACAGATACGCAGTATTTT.

The V and J genes are TRBV12-5 and TRBJ1-1; D gene ambiguous. The ends were cut back, 5 bases at V and 3 bases at J, with 4 bases in the middle. This CDR3 comprises 11 residues. CDR1 LGHNT and CDR2 FRNRAP come from the germline V gene. The CDR3 DNA reads as TGTGCTAGTGGTATAGACACTGAAGCTTTCTTT. Translation: CASGIDTEAFF.

The rearrangement links TRBV29-1 to TRBJ1-5, with D possibly TRBD1 on 5 matching bases. The germline gives CDR1 SQVTM, CDR2 ANQGSEA. The CDR3 runs to 21 residues. Trimming shortened V by 0 bases and J by 0 bases, and 27 bases separated the two germline ends. CDR3 loop: CSVEDPPTASKVGYSNQPQHF. DNA for the CDR3: TGCAGCGTTGAAGATCCGCCGACAGCCTCAAAGGTGGGCTATAGCAATCAGCCCCAGCATTTT.

The CDR3 sequence: CASTLIRRGTGELFF. Here the CDR3 DNA reads TGTGCCAGCACGCTCATTCGGAGGGGCACCGGGGAGCTGTTTTTT. J is TRBJ2-2 and V is TRBV28, with a possible D match to TRBD2 (6 bases). Germline CDR1 MDHEN, CDR2 SYDVKM. V lost 7 bases and J 4 bases, leaving 16 bases between the germline ends. This CDR3 has 15 amino acids.

The chain has TRBV19 and TRBJ1-1; D not resolved. CDR1 and CDR2 (germline): LNHDA, SQIVND (reference sequence). V lost 5 bases and J lost 4, with 11 bases in between. The CDR3 is 13 residues long. CDR3 in amino acids: CASSYSSGTEAFF. CDR3 nucleotide sequence: TGTGCCAGTAGTTACTCATCGGGCACTGAAGCTTTCTTT.

The chain combines TRBV5-6 with TRBJ1-1; D is possibly TRBD1 (5 bases). CDR1 is SGHDT, CDR2 YYEEEE, per germline. Trimming pared 8 bases from V and 10 bases from J, leaving 12 bases between. This CDR3 is built from 10 residues. CDR3 in amino acids: CARGRDLAFF. For the CDR3, the DNA is TGTGCCAGGGGTAGGGACTTAGCTTTCTTT.

The rearrangement uses TRBV7-9 and TRBJ1-1; D uncertain. Trimming pared 3 bases from V and 0 bases from J, leaving 17 bases between. Germline V gene sequence: CDR1 SEHNR, CDR2 FQNEAQ (reference sequence). CDR3 length: 17 amino acids. The chain's CDR3 is CASSFKPAPPVNTEAFF. The CDR3 coding sequence is TGTGCCAGCAGCTTCAAACCCGCCCCGCCGGTGAACACTGAAGCTTTCTTT.

The chain joins TRBV6-6 to TRBJ1-4; 7 bases fit TRBD1. Looked up from germline, CDR1 is MNHNY and CDR2 is SVGAGI (reference sequence). J lost 2 bases, V lost 5 bases, and 2 bases had no gene match. The CDR3 length is 14 residues. CDR3 bases: TGTGCCAGCAGTCCGGGACAGACTAATGAAAAACTGTTTTTT. Its protein product is CASSPGQTNEKLFF.

The chain links TRBV5-8 to TRBJ1-2; D is perhaps TRBD1 (6 bases). V lost 0 bases and J 6 bases, leaving 18 bases between the germline ends. This CDR3 has 16 residues. The germline gives CDR1 SGHTS, CDR2 YDEGEE. This CDR3 is CASSLARNRARNGYTF. CDR3 nucleotide sequence: TGTGCCAGCAGCTTGGCCAGAAACAGGGCTAGGAATGGCTACACCTTC.

The J gene is TRBJ1-1, the V gene TRBV27; 7 positions match TRBD1. The V segment lost 5 bases and the J segment 2 bases; nucleotides outside the gene matches: 8. Germline V gene sequence: CDR1 MNHEY, CDR2 SMNVEV (reference sequence). This CDR3 has 15 amino acids. The CDR3 DNA sequence: TGTGCCAGCAGTAGTGGGACAGTTGTTAACACTGAAGCTTTCTTT. Protein product: CASSSGTVVNTEAFF.

The chain has TRBV19 and TRBJ2-3, with TRBD1 matching over 10 bases. The V gene end was trimmed by 3 bases and the J gene end by 5 bases; junction bases not matched to a gene: 5. Germline V CDR1 and CDR2: LNHDA, SQIVND (reference sequence). This CDR3 has 15 amino acids. The CDR3 region is CASSIWTGGRDTQYF. The CDR3 DNA sequence: TGTGCCAGTAGTATCTGGACAGGGGGGCGAGATACGCAGTATTTT.

The gene calls are TRBV5-1 and TRBJ1-5; D not resolved. V dropped 7 bases and J dropped 1 base, with 9 bases sitting between them. The CDR3 is 13 amino acids. The germline gives CDR1 SGHRS, CDR2 YFSETQ. This chain's CDR3 is CASSGGSNQPQHF. Written as DNA, the CDR3 is TGCGCCAGCTCGGGCGGGAGCAATCAGCCCCAGCATTTT.

Only one count was recorded for this clone. V gene TRBV6-5 combines with J gene TRBJ1-2; 9 bases fit TRBD1. The CDR3 loop spans 15 amino acids. After removal of 4 bases from V and 4 bases from J, the junction contained 7 bases not matched to a gene. Germline assignment: CDR1 MNHEY and CDR2 SVGAGI. The CDR3 reads CASSLTGGHSYGYTF. The CDR3 nucleotides read TGTGCCAGCAGTTTAACAGGGGGCCATTCCTATGGCTACACCTTC.

The chain employs TRBV27 and TRBJ2-5, with 8 bases matching TRBD1. The CDR3 length is 14 residues. Per the germline V gene, CDR1 is MNHEY and CDR2 is SMNVEV (reference sequence). With V trimmed by 3 bases and J by 5 bases, 5 bases remained unmatched. The CDR3 sequence: CASSFQGAYETQYF. In DNA, the CDR3 is TGTGCCAGCAGTTTCCAGGGGGCGTATGAGACCCAGTACTTC.